Sequencing of this T cell receptor (beta chain) was carried out in a study of cytomegalovirus exposure and HLA in healthy donors. General study results and limits: Immune exposure data for these donors was limited to CMV serostatus. There were reportedly fewer N-insertions in an Asian-associated ancestry cluster than the roughly 670-donor mean, in a later analysis. V- and J-gene trimming in TCR beta was tied to a missense DCLRE1C variant by an analysis performed later.

Trimming took 2 bases from V and 5 from J, leaving 14 bases between them. CDR1 and CDR2 (germline): MNHEY, SVGAGI. The length of the CDR3 is 15 residues. Turning to this clone: Its matching antigen is unknown.

With 60 Vbeta and 13 Jbeta primers, the PCR was carried out. Profiling relied on immunoSEQ multiplex PCR, and the TCRdb table lists in-frame clones only, not all of them. The sample holds some 120,000 clones, about 81% seen once. Sequenced input: PBMCs. The chain couples TRBV6-5 to TRBJ2-3; the D is unclear. The sequence was collected from a man aged 40-49 years in good health and CMV-seronegative. The CDR3: CASSYGTIPKDTQYF. The CDR3 DNA sequence: TGTGCCAGCAGTTACGGCACAATCCCGAAAGATACGCAGTATTTT.